This entry is about one T cell receptor (beta chain). The antigen is unknown. The sample comes from a study of regulatory T cells in long-lasting Graves disease. From germline, CDR1 is MDHEN and CDR2 SYDVKM. This CDR3 region has 13 residues. The V end lost 7 bases, the J end lost 1 base, and 10 bases lay between the germline ends. To make TCR beta libraries, researchers used iRepertoire HTBI primers and Arm-PCR of CDR3 regions. How the authors handled the data: In the combined samples, some 59 TRBV and some 15 TRBJ segments were identified. TCRdb re-derived calls from the multiplex PCR reads in MiXCR, one entry per CDR3 protein. Here the V and J calls rest on TCRdb's processing, not on the authors' analysis. The profile shows around 450,000 distinct CDR3 sequences, around a fifth of them singletons. General study points: Analysis covered peripheral blood alone, not thyroid tissue. It was in persistent disease that TRBV28, TRBJ1-2 and TRBJ2-5 were favored.

Regarding time point: persistent/refractory GD, antithyroid drugs over 5 years with positive TRAb. From PBMCs, RNA was extracted and then used to make the TCR library. A peripheral blood sample, roughly 9 milliliters in volume, was drawn into EDTA tubes. This specimen was peripheral blood mononuclear cells (PBMCs), taken when the disease was refractory, from a patient treated with antithyroid drugs. V is TRBV28 and J is TRBJ1-1; D unresolved. The receptor comes from a female donor with Graves disease. The CDR3 sequence: CASIWAPNTEAFF. CDR3 in DNA: TGTGCCAGCATATGGGCCCCGAACACTGAAGCTTTCTTT.